These T cell receptor beta chains were read from a single sample in a study of OX40 agonist ivuxolimab in advanced cancers. The repertoire was sequenced with immunoSEQ multiplex PCR; TCRdb's copy has only in-frame clones and lacks some. The sample shows approximately 66,000 clones, just over 85% of them seen only once. Here the sequenced sample was CD4+ or CD8+ T cells sorted from blood, taken in a trial of the OX40 agonist ivuxolimab. The receptor source for this set is an adult with an advanced solid tumor such as melanoma, head and neck, liver or kidney cancer. CDR3s include the opening cysteine and the closing phenylalanine or tryptophan. The order of the fields is clone size, V gene, D gene, CDR3 protein. A D gene is named only where the DNA matches it firmly. Clone size appears in some rows only: once, few, many, or a class for an expanded clone.

NA TRBV5-1 NA CASSLAQDLYEQYF
few TRBV5-1 TRBD2 CASSLAGVAGANTGELFF
once TRBV19 NA CASRKAGQYTGELFF
NA TRBV7-2 NA CASSLSVSQETQYF
NA TRBV11-2 TRBD2 CASSSGTRAVNEQFF
NA TRBV21-1 NA CASSSRECNQPQHF
NA TRBV19 TRBD1 CASTWTGGPTDTQYF
NA TRBV19 NA CASSIERRQGAFF
NA TRBV9 NA CASSLAGNTEAFF
few TRBV29-1 TRBD1 CSAGQGNEKLFF
few TRBV19 NA CASKVWQGNVDEQFF
NA TRBV10-3 TRBD2 CAISDPGLAGVGQYF
once TRBV7-2 NA CASSLAAIATGELFF
NA TRBV28 NA CASSSRQVADEKLFF
NA TRBV10-3 TRBD2 CAISESRSGEETQYF
NA TRBV10-2 NA CASSVLQETQYF
NA TRBV9 TRBD1 CASSASGTGYEQYF
few TRBV19 TRBD1 CASSGQGAPDGYTF
NA TRBV7-2 NA CASTPNRGRNEKLFF
NA TRBV18 NA CASSPAGPPGYTF
NA TRBV27 NA CASSFDKGPYEQYF
NA TRBV7-2 TRBD1 CASSSRTGGDRGAFF
NA TRBV10-3 NA CAISDSVSSVATDTQYF
NA TRBV27 TRBD2 CASSLSGLANNEQFF
NA TRBV30 NA CAWSVQDNQPQHF
NA TRBV18 NA CASSPSGNTIYF
few TRBV23-1 NA CASSRQGISYEQYF
NA TRBV30 TRBD1 CAEGQSNTEAFF
NA TRBV27 TRBD2 CASSPQGLAGGHEQYF
NA TRBV4-3 TRBD2 CASSQEALTSGYNEQFF